Listed here are 27 T cell receptor beta chains from one sample, sequenced in a study of PD-1 blockade in classical Hodgkin lymphoma. After autologous stem cell transplantation all patients relapsed, and prior brentuximab vedotin exposure differed between cohorts. Libraries were prepared by immunoSEQ multiplex PCR; TCRdb keeps only in-frame clonotypes and omits some of them. This table has tens of thousands of clones, roughly nine tenths appearing once. This specimen was peripheral blood mononuclear cells (PBMCs), taken before the second cycle of nivolumab. The receptors were sampled from a human donor with classical Hodgkin lymphoma.

The genes are TRBV6-6 and TRBJ2-3; D remains ambiguous. V was shortened by 3 bases and J by 1 base, with 11 bases between the two germline ends. Germline V lookup: CDR1 MNHNY, CDR2 SVGAGI (reference sequence). CDR3 size: 15 residues. This CDR3 is CASSYSSPRTDTQYF. Here the CDR3 DNA reads TGTGCCAGCAGTTATTCTTCGCCCCGCACAGATACGCAGTATTTT.

The chain carries TRBV10-3 and TRBJ2-3; the match to TRBD2 covers 14 bases. Germline CDR1 and CDR2: ENHRY and SYGVKD. This CDR3 region has 19 residues. The V gene end was trimmed by 3 bases and the J gene end by 3 bases; junction bases not matched to a gene: 11. The CDR3: CAISDATGTSGGVTDTQYF. CDR3 nucleotides: TGTGCCATCAGTGATGCCACCGGGACTAGCGGGGGTGTGACAGATACGCAGTATTTT.

The chain's CDR3 is CASSQGLAGASSYNEQFF. For the CDR3, the DNA is TGCGCCAGCAGCCAGGGACTAGCGGGGGCAAGCTCCTACAATGAGCAGTTCTTC. The rearrangement uses TRBV4-1 and TRBJ2-1, with 14 bases aligning to TRBD2. The V gene end was trimmed by 3 bases and the J gene end by 0 bases; junction bases not matched to a gene: 4. The length of the CDR3 is 18 residues. Germline CDR1 is MGHRA and CDR2 is YSYEKL.

This clone was observed once. The V call is TRBV27, the J call TRBJ2-5, with a weak D call TRBD1 (7 bases). The CDR3 length is 17 residues. Looked up from germline, CDR1 is MNHEY and CDR2 is SMNVEV (reference sequence). With 4 bases removed from V and 6 bases from J, the gap between germline ends came to 24 bases. The CDR3 nucleotides read TGTGCCAGCAGTTCCCGGGACTGGGTAGGGGGCTTCCAGACCCAGTACTTC. The encoded protein is CASSSRDWVGGFQTQYF.

V and J are TRBV4-2 and TRBJ2-1, with 9 bases aligning to TRBD2. CDR1 is LGHNA and CDR2 is YNFKEQ in the germline V gene. The trim removed 4 bases at V and 7 bases at J, leaving 5 bases unmatched. This CDR3 is built from 14 residues. The CDR3 nucleotides read TGTGCCAGCAGCCTGGGGCTAGCGGGAAATGAGCAGTTCTTC. Its translation: CASSLGLAGNEQFF.

The chain recombines TRBV28 with TRBJ2-2; TRBD1 is a possible D gene (5 bases). The V and J ends lost 6 bases and 1 base respectively, with 15 bases between them. This CDR3 comprises 16 residues. Germline-derived CDR1 and CDR2 are MDHEN and SYDVKM. The CDR3 DNA is TGTGCCAGCAGGTCCTCTGACAGAATGAACACCGGGGAGCTGTTTTTT. This sequence encodes CASRSSDRMNTGELFF.

V usage is TRBV5-6 and J usage is TRBJ1-2; 7 bases map to TRBD1. Germline trimming cut 4 bases from V and 4 bases from J; bases unmatched to any gene: 10. Looked up from germline, CDR1 is SGHDT and CDR2 is YYEEEE. The CDR3 extends over 15 amino acids. In nucleotides, the CDR3 is TGTGCCAGCAGCAAAAAAACAGGGGACCTCTATGGCTACACCTTC. It encodes CASSKKTGDLYGYTF.

This chain connects TRBV5-4 to TRBJ1-4, with a weak D call TRBD1 (6 bases). This CDR3 spans 16 amino acids. CDR1 is SGHNT, CDR2 YYREEE, per germline (reference sequence). Trimming shortened V by 1 base and J by 10 bases, and 20 bases separated the two germline ends. The CDR3 DNA reads TGTGCCAGCAGCTTGAATTTCGGTGAACAGGGAGGAAAACTGTTTTTT. This encodes CASSLNFGEQGGKLFF.

The V and J genes are TRBV7-3 and TRBJ2-3, with a possible D match to TRBD2 (6 bases). Trimming stripped 1 base from V and 5 bases from J, with 13 bases between. Per germline, CDR1 SGHTA and CDR2 FQGTGA. The CDR3 spans 15 residues. Written as DNA, the CDR3 is TGTGCCAGCAGCTTAATACGGGAGAGCCGAGATACGCAGTATTTT. This translates into CASSLIRESRDTQYF.

The rearrangement joins TRBV25-1 to TRBJ2-3; 7 bases agree with TRBD2. Germline-derived CDR1 and CDR2 are MGHDK and SYGVNS. With V trimmed by 6 bases and J by 4 bases, 19 bases remained unmatched. This CDR3 comprises 18 residues. Here the CDR3 reads CASSQFMGRGRGADTQYF. As DNA, the CDR3 is TGTGCCAGCAGCCAATTTATGGGGCGCGGGAGAGGGGCAGATACGCAGTATTTT.

V gene TRBV11-2 combines with J gene TRBJ1-2; TRBD1 agrees at 7 bases. With 4 bases clipped from V and 2 bases from J, the junction kept 1 base outside the gene matches. The CDR3 sequence is 13 residues long. The V gene's germline CDR1 is SGHAT and CDR2 FQNNGV. In DNA form, the CDR3 reads TGTGCCAGCAGCTCCAGGGGGAACTATGGCTACACCTTC. It specifies CASSSRGNYGYTF.

This clone was seen more than once but under ten times. J is TRBJ2-7 and V is TRBV27, with 9 bases aligning to TRBD2. The germline gives CDR1 MNHEY, CDR2 SMNVEV (reference sequence). Losses at the gene ends were 4 bases for V and 5 bases for J; bases not matched to a gene: 6. The CDR3 is made up of 14 amino acids. CDR3 in DNA: TGTGCCAGCAGTTACGGACTAGCGCACCACGAGCAGTACTTC. Its translation: CASSYGLAHHEQYF.

The chain couples TRBV2 to TRBJ2-7; D is ambiguous. V lost 5 bases to trimming and J lost 2 bases, with 13 bases between them. CDR1 and CDR2 from the germline V gene are SNHLY and FYNNEI. There are 14 residues in the CDR3. CDR3 nucleotides: TGTGCCAGCAGTTTCGGACGGAACACCTACGAGCAGTACTTC. Translated: CASSFGRNTYEQYF.

This chain links TRBV9 with TRBJ2-2; D call uncertain. V lost 2 bases and J lost 1, with 15 bases in between. CDR3 size: 17 residues. Per the germline V gene, CDR1 is SGDLS and CDR2 is YYNGEE. The CDR3 region has the DNA TGTGCCAGCAGCGTGGTAGGTTGGGGAAGGAACACCGGGGAGCTGTTTTTT. It is translated as CASSVVGWGRNTGELFF.

V and J are TRBV19 and TRBJ2-2; TRBD1 matches at 10 bases. Germline CDR1 and CDR2: LNHDA and SQIVND (reference sequence). The CDR3 extends over 17 amino acids. Trimming removed 7 bases from V and 5 bases from J; junction bases left unmatched: 13. CDR3 sequence (DNA): TGTGCCAGTACGACAGGGGGCGGTGGGATGACAACCGGGGAGCTGTTTTTT. Its protein is CASTTGGGGMTTGELFF.

The chain employs TRBV19 and TRBJ2-1, with a possible D match to TRBD2 (5 bases). Trimming cost V 0 bases and J 2 bases, with 11 bases left between them. This CDR3 comprises 16 residues. Germline V gives CDR1 LNHDA, CDR2 SQIVND (reference sequence). This chain's CDR3 is CASSIDSAVTYNEQFF. CDR3 in DNA: TGTGCCAGTAGTATAGATAGCGCGGTGACCTACAATGAGCAGTTCTTC.

The V gene is TRBV10-3, the J gene TRBJ2-3, with a weak D call TRBD2 (5 bases). Trimming pared 2 bases from V and 0 bases from J, leaving 15 bases between. CDR3 length equals 17 residues. Germline V CDR1 and CDR2: ENHRY, SYGVKD. CDR3 loop: CAISEPPSGGSTDTQYF. CDR3 coding DNA: TGTGCCATCAGTGAGCCCCCCAGCGGTGGGAGCACAGATACGCAGTATTTT.

The chain links TRBV7-6 to TRBJ2-3; perhaps TRBD2 as D (5 bases). Trimming cost V 0 bases and J 0 bases, with 10 bases left between them. The CDR3 is 16 residues long. The germline CDR1 and CDR2 sequences are SGHVS and FNYEAQ. The CDR3 spells CASSLALASSTDTQYF. The DNA for the CDR3 is TGTGCCAGCAGCTTAGCGCTAGCCTCTAGCACAGATACGCAGTATTTT.

J is TRBJ2-2 and V is TRBV5-6, with 8 nucleotides matching TRBD2. Germline V gene data show CDR1 as SGHDT and CDR2 as YYEEEE. The CDR3 covers 14 residues. Unmatched junction bases numbered 4, after V lost 2 bases and J lost 7 bases. CDR3 DNA sequence: TGTGCCAGCAGCTTAGCGGGAGCTCTCGGGGAGCTGTTTTTT. It translates to CASSLAGALGELFF.

The genes are TRBV7-2 and TRBJ2-4; D uncertain. The length of the CDR3 is 12 residues. Looked up from germline, CDR1 is SGHTA and CDR2 is FQGNSA. V was clipped by 6 bases and J by 5 bases, with 8 bases between them. CDR3 sequence reads: CASRPVENIQYF. The DNA of the CDR3 is TGTGCCAGCAGACCGGTCGAAAACATTCAGTACTTC.

The chain links TRBV5-8 to TRBJ2-1; D is unclear. The germline V gene has CDR1 SGHTS and CDR2 YDEGEE. The CDR3 totals 15 residues. V was shortened by 3 bases and J by 1 base, with 11 bases between the two germline ends. The CDR3 loop reads CASSSSFGSYNEQFF. The CDR3 DNA reads TGTGCCAGCAGCTCCAGTTTTGGTTCCTACAATGAGCAGTTCTTC.

CDR3 DNA: TGCGCCAGCAGCTTGGGGACAGGGGGCAGCACTGAAGCTTTCTTT. Translating gives CASSLGTGGSTEAFF. This chain connects TRBV5-1 to TRBJ1-1, with TRBD1 matching 11 bases. Germline V gives CDR1 SGHRS, CDR2 YFSETQ. V lost 0 bases, J lost 4 bases, and 2 bases stayed unmatched. The CDR3 spans 15 residues.

The V call is TRBV4-2, the J call TRBJ2-5, with 10 bases that match TRBD2. V gave up 0 bases and J gave up 3 bases; unmatched junction bases: 1. The CDR3 is 15 amino acids. CDR1 and CDR2 (germline): LGHNA, YNFKEQ. Here the CDR3 reads CASSQDSGREETQYF. The DNA for the CDR3 is TGTGCCAGCAGCCAAGACAGCGGGAGGGAAGAGACCCAGTACTTC.

This chain uses TRBV6-1 with TRBJ2-3; possible D gene TRBD2, 5 bases. Germline V gene lookup returns CDR1 MNHNS and CDR2 SASEGT. CDR3 size: 11 residues. The V and J ends lost 5 bases and 13 bases respectively, with 13 bases between them. The CDR3 nucleotides read TGTGCCAGCAGTAGCGGACCTCAGAAGTATTTT. The encoded protein is CASSSGPQKYF.

The chain recombines TRBV28 with TRBJ1-4; 10 nucleotides agree with TRBD1. Per germline, CDR1 MDHEN and CDR2 SYDVKM. The trim removed 4 bases at V and 8 bases at J, leaving 4 bases unmatched. The CDR3 length is 14 residues. CDR3 in DNA: TGTGCCAGCAGTTGGACAGGGGGAAACGAAAAACTGTTTTTT. It encodes CASSWTGGNEKLFF.

The rearrangement uses TRBV6-4 and TRBJ2-5, with D hard to call. The CDR3 has 11 amino acids. The V gene lost 2 bases and the J gene lost 2 bases, with 0 bases spanning the gap. CDR1 is MRHNA, CDR2 SNTAGT, per germline. The CDR3 DNA reads as TGTGCCAGCAGTGACCAAGAGACCCAGTACTTC. Amino acids: CASSDQETQYF.

The genes are TRBV7-6 and TRBJ2-1; D is unclear. CDR1 and CDR2 from the germline V gene are SGHVS and FNYEAQ. The CDR3 sequence is 12 residues long. Trimming took 5 bases from V and 0 from J, leaving 2 bases between them. CDR3 coding DNA: TGTGCCAGCAGCCTCTCCTACAATGAGCAGTTCTTC. It is translated as CASSLSYNEQFF.